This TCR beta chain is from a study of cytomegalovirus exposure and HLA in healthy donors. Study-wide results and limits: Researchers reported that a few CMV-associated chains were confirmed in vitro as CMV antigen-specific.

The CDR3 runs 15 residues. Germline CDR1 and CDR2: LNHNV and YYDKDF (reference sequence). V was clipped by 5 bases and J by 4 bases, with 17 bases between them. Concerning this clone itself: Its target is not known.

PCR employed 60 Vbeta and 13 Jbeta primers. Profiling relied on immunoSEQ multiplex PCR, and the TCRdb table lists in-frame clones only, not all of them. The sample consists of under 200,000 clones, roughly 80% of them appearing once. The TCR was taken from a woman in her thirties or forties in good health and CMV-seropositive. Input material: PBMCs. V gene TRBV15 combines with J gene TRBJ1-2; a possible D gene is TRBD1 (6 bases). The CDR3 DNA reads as TGTGCCACCAGCGGGGGAAGGGGGGGCGGCTATGGCTACACCTTC. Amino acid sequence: CATSGGRGGGYGYTF. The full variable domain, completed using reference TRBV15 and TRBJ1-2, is DAMVIQNPRYQVTQFGKPVTLSCSQTLNHNVMYWYQQKSSQAPKLLFHYYDKDFNNEADTPDNFQSRRPNTSFCFLDIRSPGLGDTAMYLCATSGGRGGGYGYTFGSGTRLTVV.